These 5 T cell receptor beta chains were sequenced from one sample in a study of T cell responses to AZD1222 COVID-19 vaccine. Assay used: immunoSEQ multiplex PCR; TCRdb lists only in-frame clones, some missing. The sample lists over 85,000 clones; roughly 84% were seen once. The sequencing here drew on peripheral blood, taken 28 days after the second AZD1222 dose. These receptors all stem from an adult who received the AZD1222 COVID-19 vaccine.

A few counts support this clone. The rearrangement uses TRBV7-9 and TRBJ2-3, with D maybe TRBD2 (6 bases). The CDR3 runs 12 residues. Germline CDR1 SEHNR, CDR2 FQNEAQ (reference sequence). Trimming removed 8 bases at V and 4 bases at J, with 10 bases between. The CDR3 region has the DNA TGTGCCAGCGGGGGGAGGTCAGATACGCAGTATTTT. This translates into CASGGRSDTQYF. Using reference TRBV7-9 and TRBJ2-3 for the parts outside the CDR3, the full variable domain is DTGVSQNPRHKITKRGQNVTFRCDPISEHNRLYWYRQTLGQGPEFLTYFQNEAQLEKSRLLSDRFSAERPKGSFSTLEIQRTEQGDSAMYLCASGGRSDTQYFGPGTRLTVL.

The chain joins TRBV29-1 to TRBJ1-1; D unclear. V lost 6 bases to trimming and J lost 1 base, with 9 bases between them. The germline gives CDR1 SQVTM, CDR2 ANQGSEA. The CDR3 spans 12 residues. The CDR3 here is CSVKWENTEAFF. CDR3 nucleotides: TGCAGCGTAAAATGGGAGAACACTGAAGCTTTCTTT.

This chain connects TRBV19 to TRBJ1-2, with unresolved D. This CDR3 region has 11 residues. The ends were cut back, 6 bases at V and 7 bases at J, with 9 bases in the middle. Germline V CDR1 and CDR2: LNHDA, SQIVND (reference sequence). CDR3 nucleotide sequence: TGTGCCAGTAGCAGCCAGGCTGGCTACACCTTC. Protein sequence: CASSSQAGYTF.

J is TRBJ1-6 and V is TRBV11-2; 8 nucleotides agree with TRBD1. V lost 5 bases to trimming and J lost 8 bases; unmatched junction nucleotides: 11. The CDR3 covers 16 residues. The germline V gene has CDR1 SGHAT and CDR2 FQNNGV. The CDR3 reads CASSPSTGDRYSPLHF. Written as DNA, the CDR3 is TGTGCCAGCAGCCCAAGTACGGGGGACAGGTATTCACCCCTCCACTTT.

The V call is TRBV19, the J call TRBJ2-7; possibly TRBD2 for D (5 bases). V shed 6 bases and J shed 5 bases, with 8 bases lying between them. There are 11 residues in the CDR3. CDR1 is LNHDA, CDR2 SQIVND, per germline (reference sequence). CDR3 loop: CASRQEDEQYF. In nucleotides, the CDR3 is TGTGCCAGTAGGCAGGAGGACGAGCAGTACTTC.